This passage covers 26 T cell receptor beta chains from one sample sequenced in a study of T cell responses to AZD1222 COVID-19 vaccine (dated by TCRdb to the early 2020s). Library construction relied on the immunoSEQ multiplex PCR assay. In its TCRdb copy, this immuneACCESS table keeps in-frame sequences only and misses some clones. Where compared with another copy, unresolved V genes explain less than half of these, and the others have no known cause. The table for this sample lists about 19,000 clones; roughly four fifths of them were counted only once. Under 25% of the sample rests with the top ten. In the paper's terms, the time point label means: about 28 days (+/-7) after the second vaccine dose. The sample was peripheral blood, taken 28 days after the second AZD1222 dose. All receptors come from an adult who received the AZD1222 COVID-19 vaccine.

The V call is TRBV12-3 or TRBV12-4, the J call TRBJ1-1; TRBD1 matches 8 bases. This CDR3 region has 13 residues. V lost 6 bases, J lost 7 bases, and 7 bases stayed unmatched. The CDR3 DNA follows: TGTGCCAGCAGCAATCGACAGGGGAATGAAGCTTTCTTT. It translates to CASSNRQGNEAFF.

The V and J genes are TRBV29-1 and TRBJ1-5; 7 bases fit TRBD1. V lost 5 bases, J lost 7 bases, and 5 bases stayed unmatched. Germline V lookup: CDR1 SQVTM, CDR2 ANQGSEA. The CDR3 is made up of 12 amino acids. CDR3 in DNA: TGCAGCGTTAAACAGGGGCTGCAGCCCCAGCATTTT. This translates into CSVKQGLQPQHF.

The chain has TRBV5-1 and TRBJ2-1, with TRBD1 as a possible D gene (5 bases). This CDR3 is built from 14 residues. Germline CDR1 SGHRS, CDR2 YFSETQ. V lost 1 base, J lost 5 bases, and 10 bases lay in between. This CDR3 reads CASSLQGIDNEQFF. The DNA for the CDR3 is TGCGCCAGCAGCTTGCAGGGAATAGACAATGAGCAGTTCTTC.

This clone was detected only a few times. This chain joins TRBV6-5 and TRBJ1-1; TRBD1 agrees at 9 bases. V lost 4 bases to trimming and J lost 2 bases; unmatched junction nucleotides: 5. The V gene's germline CDR1 is MNHEY and CDR2 SVGAGI. This CDR3 contains 15 residues. The CDR3 nucleotides read TGTGCCAGCAGTTCTTGGGACAGGGCAAACACTGAAGCTTTCTTT. Translating it yields CASSSWDRANTEAFF.

The V and J genes are TRBV2 and TRBJ1-5; D is possibly TRBD1 (5 bases). The germline V and J ends were trimmed by 7 bases and 8 bases, with 21 bases remaining between them. Germline-derived CDR1 and CDR2 are SNHLY and FYNNEI. The CDR3 runs to 15 residues. This CDR3 reads CASNEGRGPLKPQHF. CDR3 nucleotide sequence: TGTGCCAGCAACGAGGGGCGGGGCCCGTTGAAGCCCCAGCATTTT.

V gene TRBV19 combines with J gene TRBJ1-5; D unresolved. The CDR3 extends over 14 amino acids. V lost 6 bases to trimming and J lost 6 bases, with 15 bases between them. Germline values: CDR1 LNHDA, CDR2 SQIVND (reference sequence). For the CDR3, the DNA is TGTGCCAGTAGCCCCATCGGCAGTAGTCAGCCCCAGCATTTT. This translates into CASSPIGSSQPQHF.

This chain joins TRBV12-3 or TRBV12-4 and TRBJ1-2; D gene uncertain. The CDR3 spans 11 residues. Trimming removed 0 bases at V and 13 bases at J, with 9 bases between. The DNA of the CDR3 is TGTGCCAGCAGTTTAGCGCGGCCTGGCACCTTC. The encoded protein is CASSLARPGTF.

This chain joins TRBV7-9 and TRBJ2-7; TRBD2 might be the D (6 bases). Germline lookup yields CDR1 SEHNR and CDR2 FQNEAQ (reference sequence). Trimming shortened V by 4 bases and J by 9 bases, and 16 bases separated the two germline ends. This CDR3 contains 13 residues. The CDR3 DNA reads as TGTGCCAGCAGCTCAGAGCCTAGCGCACGGCAGTACTTC. Translation: CASSSEPSARQYF. Full variable domain (outside the CDR3, taken from reference TRBV7-9 and TRBJ2-7): DTGVSQNPRHKITKRGQNVTFRCDPISEHNRLYWYRQTLGQGPEFLTYFQNEAQLEKSRLLSDRFSAERPKGSFSTLEIQRTEQGDSAMYLCASSSEPSARQYFGPGTRLTVT.

The chain is built from TRBV15 and TRBJ2-1, with D tentatively TRBD1 or TRBD2 (5 bases each). CDR3 length: 15 residues. With 2 bases removed from V and 12 bases from J, the gap between germline ends came to 20 bases. Looked up from germline, CDR1 is LNHNV and CDR2 is YYDKDF (reference sequence). The CDR3 DNA is TGTGCCACCAGCAGATCGTACGAGGGGCCGCACGGGCAGTTCTTC. The encoded protein is CATSRSYEGPHGQFF.

This chain uses TRBV9 with TRBJ1-3, with 9 bases fitting TRBD1. With 3 bases clipped from V and 3 bases from J, the junction kept 10 bases outside the gene matches. CDR1 and CDR2 (germline): SGDLS, YYNGEE. The CDR3 loop spans 17 amino acids. The DNA of the CDR3 is TGTGCCAGCAGCGCCCGTATTGACAGGGGGTTTGGAAACACCATATATTTT. Translating gives CASSARIDRGFGNTIYF.

The J gene is TRBJ1-2, the V gene TRBV7-9; 7 nucleotides match TRBD1. J lost 2 bases, V lost 5 bases, and 5 bases had no gene match. The length of the CDR3 is 14 residues. The germline CDR1 and CDR2 sequences are SEHNR and FQNEAQ (reference sequence). The DNA for the CDR3 is TGTGCCAGCAGCGAACGACAGGGCAACTATGGCTACACCTTC. It specifies CASSERQGNYGYTF.

The V and J genes are TRBV19 and TRBJ2-2; 7 positions agree with TRBD1. The V gene's germline CDR1 is LNHDA and CDR2 SQIVND (reference sequence). Germline trimming cut 6 bases from V and 7 bases from J; bases unmatched to any gene: 8. The CDR3 is 14 residues long. CDR3 in DNA: TGTGCCAGTAGCACTTACAGGGGCATCGGGGAGCTGTTTTTT. Amino acid sequence: CASSTYRGIGELFF.

The chain couples TRBV2 to TRBJ2-2; tentative D call: TRBD2 (6 bases). The CDR3 has 14 residues. V was pared by 4 bases and J by 6 bases, with 12 bases between. Germline V gene data show CDR1 as SNHLY and CDR2 as FYNNEI. The CDR3 sequence: CASSAGGGSGELFF. The CDR3 nucleotides are TGTGCCAGCAGTGCTGGGGGAGGCTCCGGGGAGCTGTTTTTT.

The chain combines TRBV11-2 with TRBJ2-1; a possible D gene is TRBD2 (6 bases). Germline V gives CDR1 SGHAT, CDR2 FQNNGV. V shed 3 bases and J shed 11 bases, with 14 bases lying between them. CDR3 length equals 13 residues. CDR3 in amino acids: CASSFNMEGKQFF. The CDR3 nucleotides are TGTGCCAGCAGCTTTAATATGGAGGGGAAGCAGTTCTTC.

In nucleotides, the CDR3 is TGTGCCAGCAGTTCCCCGGGGACTAGCGGGGCCTACCCGTTTGGTGAGCAGTTCTTC. Protein: CASSSPGTSGAYPFGEQFF. The chain is built from TRBV27 and TRBJ2-1; 13 nucleotides agree with TRBD2. The germline V gene has CDR1 MNHEY and CDR2 SMNVEV (reference sequence). The CDR3 has 19 amino acids. After removal of 4 bases from V and 9 bases from J, the junction contained 18 bases not matched to a gene.

V is TRBV7-8 and J is TRBJ2-2; D ambiguous. The germline gives CDR1 SGHVS, CDR2 FQNEAQ. The germline V and J ends were trimmed by 1 base and 0 bases, with 12 bases remaining between them. The CDR3 length is 17 residues. DNA of the CDR3: TGTGCCAGCAGCTTAGTAAGAAGTCTCTCGAACACCGGGGAGCTGTTTTTT. The encoded protein is CASSLVRSLSNTGELFF.

The chain couples TRBV6-5 to TRBJ1-5, with 10 bases matching TRBD1. This CDR3 has 13 amino acids. Losses at the gene ends were 8 bases for V and 6 bases for J; bases not matched to a gene: 4. Per the germline V gene, CDR1 is MNHEY and CDR2 is SVGAGI. The CDR3, as DNA: TGTGCCAGCTCGACAGGGGGCGGTCAGCCCCAGCATTTT. Translated: CASSTGGGQPQHF.

The chain recombines TRBV28 with TRBJ1-2, with D tentatively TRBD1 (5 bases). Germline CDR1 is MDHEN and CDR2 is SYDVKM. This CDR3 contains 12 residues. With 4 bases removed from V and 4 bases from J, the gap between germline ends came to 7 bases. For the CDR3, the DNA is TGTGCCAGCAGTTCGGGACTCTATGGCTACACCTTC. This codes for CASSSGLYGYTF.

The chain couples TRBV5-1 to TRBJ1-1, with D unresolved. Germline assignment: CDR1 SGHRS and CDR2 YFSETQ. V gave up 3 bases and J gave up 1 base, with 10 bases separating them. The length of the CDR3 is 14 residues. CDR3 DNA: TGCGCCAGCAGCTATGACATGGGGAACACTGAAGCTTTCTTT. As protein: CASSYDMGNTEAFF.

This chain joins TRBV5-8 and TRBJ2-1; D gene ambiguous. V was cut by 3 bases and J by 4 bases, with 5 bases left in between. Germline CDR1 is SGHTS and CDR2 is YDEGEE. The CDR3 is made up of 12 amino acids. CDR3: CASSSRYNEQFF. CDR3 in DNA: TGTGCCAGCAGCTCCAGATACAATGAGCAGTTCTTC.

V gene TRBV7-2 combines with J gene TRBJ1-2, with D tentatively TRBD1 (5 bases). The germline gives CDR1 SGHTA, CDR2 FQGNSA. The V end lost 7 bases, the J end lost 4 bases, and 13 bases lay between the germline ends. The CDR3 has 13 residues. The CDR3 reads CASTTGGAYGYTF. As DNA, the CDR3 is TGTGCCAGCACCACCGGTGGGGCCTATGGCTACACCTTC.

This clone occurred once. This chain links TRBV18 with TRBJ2-7; 9 nucleotides agree with TRBD2. Germline trimming cut 3 bases from V and 3 bases from J; bases unmatched to any gene: 6. The CDR3 extends over 15 amino acids. Germline V CDR1 and CDR2: KGHSH, LQKENI. The CDR3 loop reads CASSPPGLAVYEQYF. The DNA for the CDR3 is TGTGCCAGCTCACCGCCGGGACTAGCAGTCTACGAGCAGTACTTC.

This chain joins TRBV18 and TRBJ2-7; 7 bases match TRBD1. With V trimmed by 1 base and J by 4 bases, 7 bases remained unmatched. The CDR3 covers 15 residues. Germline V gene data show CDR1 as KGHSH and CDR2 as LQKENI. The chain's CDR3 is CASSPRTGAGYEQYF. DNA of the CDR3: TGTGCCAGCTCACCACGAACAGGGGCAGGGTACGAGCAGTACTTC.

In its sample, this clone was seen a few times. The chain couples TRBV11-3 to TRBJ2-1; 9 nucleotides align to TRBD1. The V segment lost 1 base and the J segment 6 bases; nucleotides outside the gene matches: 13. Germline CDR1 SGHNT, CDR2 YENEEA. There are 18 residues in the CDR3. This CDR3 is CASSLVGDRVSWGNEQFF. Here the CDR3 DNA reads TGTGCCAGCAGCTTAGTAGGGGACAGGGTATCCTGGGGCAATGAGCAGTTCTTC.

The J gene is TRBJ1-1, the V gene TRBV7-2; D gene unclear. This CDR3 region has 15 residues. V was cut by 2 bases and J by 3 bases, with 13 bases left in between. Germline CDR1 reads SGHTA; CDR2 reads FQGNSA. The CDR3 DNA sequence: TGTGCCAGCAGCTTAAAGTGGCGGAGTTACACTGAAGCTTTCTTT. Translating it yields CASSLKWRSYTEAFF.

This clone occurred a few times. V usage is TRBV4-1 and J usage is TRBJ2-5; 8 bases align to TRBD2. The germline CDR1 and CDR2 sequences are MGHRA and YSYEKL. After removal of 4 bases from V and 5 bases from J, the junction contained 9 bases not matched to a gene. This CDR3 comprises 15 residues. CDR3 bases: TGCGCCAGCAGCCCTCACCGAGCGGGAGACGAGACCCAGTACTTC. It yields the protein CASSPHRAGDETQYF.